One sample yielded the 23 T cell receptor beta chains listed below, sequenced in a study of long-term antiretroviral therapy in people with HIV. With survey level as its setting, the immunoSEQ assay was v3.0. Sequenced by immunoSEQ multiplex PCR; TCRdb stores in-frame clones only, minus some. The sample has roughly 10,000 clones, about 77% seen once; the top ten hold about 15%. The sample in question was unsorted PBMCs, obtained 0.4 years before starting antiretroviral therapy. All receptors derive from a young man with HIV.

The chain joins TRBV7-8 to TRBJ1-1; TRBD1 agrees at 9 bases. CDR3 length: 14 amino acids. The V and J ends lost 4 bases and 4 bases, in that order; junction bases with no gene match: 4. The germline V gene has CDR1 SGHVS and CDR2 FQNEAQ. DNA for the CDR3: TGTGCCAGCAGCTCAGGACAGGGGATCACTGAAGCTTTCTTT. Residues: CASSSGQGITEAFF.

This sequence joins TRBV7-2 and TRBJ1-2; TRBD1 might be the D (5 bases). The V end was cut by 2 bases, the J end by 4 bases, with 11 bases between. This CDR3 contains 14 residues. Germline V lookup: CDR1 SGHTA, CDR2 FQGNSA. CDR3 DNA: TGTGCCAGCAGCTTAAGGGGTCAGGCCTATGGCTACACCTTC. It yields the protein CASSLRGQAYGYTF.

This chain joins TRBV6-5 and TRBJ1-6, with a tentative D call TRBD1 (5 bases). This CDR3 contains 15 residues. Germline CDR1 is MNHEY and CDR2 is SVGAGI. V lost 2 bases to trimming and J lost 7 bases, with 12 bases between them. CDR3 sequence: CASSYGAGKNSPLHF. For the CDR3, the DNA is TGTGCCAGCAGTTACGGGGCTGGGAAAAATTCACCCCTCCACTTT.

The gene calls are TRBV2 and TRBJ2-1; 7 bases fit TRBD1. The trim removed 3 bases at V and 9 bases at J, leaving 5 bases unmatched. Germline values: CDR1 SNHLY, CDR2 FYNNEI. The CDR3 runs 13 residues. CDR3 DNA: TGTGCCAGCAGTGAGGTAGGGGGCGGTGAGCAGTTCTTC. Translation: CASSEVGGGEQFF.

The rearrangement joins TRBV28 to TRBJ1-1; 11 nucleotides align to TRBD1. J was trimmed by 5 bases and V by 5 bases; bases with no gene match: 4. CDR3 length: 14 residues. CDR1 and CDR2 from the germline V gene are MDHEN and SYDVKM. This chain's CDR3 is CASSLDRGRTEAFF. The CDR3 coding sequence is TGTGCCAGCAGTCTGGACAGGGGGCGAACTGAAGCTTTCTTT. The full variable domain, completed using reference TRBV28 and TRBJ1-1, is DVKVTQSSRYLVKRTGEKVFLECVQDMDHENMFWYRQDPGLGLRLIYFSYDVKMKEKGDIPEGYSVSREKKERFSLILESASTNQTSMYLCASSLDRGRTEAFFGQGTRLTVV.

V gene TRBV11-2 combines with J gene TRBJ2-7; D unclear. The CDR3 runs 15 residues. The germline CDR1 and CDR2 sequences are SGHAT and FQNNGV. V was shortened by 4 bases and J by 0 bases, with 13 bases between the two germline ends. This chain's CDR3 is CASSSPKASSYEQYF. The CDR3 DNA is TGTGCCAGCAGCTCCCCTAAGGCTTCCTCCTACGAGCAGTACTTC.

A remark on this clone: Other nucleotide sequences in the sample specify the same CDR3. The rearrangement joins TRBV28 to TRBJ1-5; unclear D gene. Trimming removed 2 bases from V and 4 bases from J, with 6 bases in between. This CDR3 has 13 amino acids. The germline gives CDR1 MDHEN, CDR2 SYDVKM. CDR3 nucleotides: TGTGCCAGCAGTTTAGGGCAGAATCAGCCCCAGCATTTT. It codes for CASSLGQNQPQHF.

The V gene is TRBV25-1, the J gene TRBJ1-5; TRBD1 agrees at 10 bases. Germline V gene lookup returns CDR1 MGHDK and CDR2 SYGVNS. CDR3 size: 16 residues. Trimming at V came to 2 bases and at J to 10 bases, leaving 11 bases not matched to a gene. The CDR3 region has the DNA TGTGCCAGCAGTGAAAGAGTAGGGACAGGGGATGGCCCCCAGCATTTT. Residues: CASSERVGTGDGPQHF.

The genes are TRBV29-1 and TRBJ1-5; tentative D call: TRBD1 (5 bases). This CDR3 is built from 12 residues. V was pared by 4 bases and J by 4 bases, with 8 bases between. CDR1 and CDR2 from the germline V gene are SQVTM and ANQGSEA. In DNA, the CDR3 is TGCAGCGTTGGGGGGGTTAATCAGCCCCAGCATTTT. This encodes CSVGGVNQPQHF.

This clone was recorded a few times. This chain connects TRBV5-6 to TRBJ2-7, with 10 bases identical to TRBD1. Germline V gene lookup returns CDR1 SGHDT and CDR2 YYEEEE. CDR3 length equals 15 residues. Germline trimming cut 0 bases from V and 4 bases from J; bases unmatched to any gene: 4. The CDR3 region is CASSLAGQGIYEQYF. The CDR3 DNA sequence: TGTGCCAGCAGCTTGGCGGGACAGGGGATATACGAGCAGTACTTC. The full variable domain, rest sourced from reference TRBV5-6 and TRBJ2-7, is DAGVTQSPTHLIKTRGQQVTLRCSPKSGHDTVSWYQQALGQGPQFIFQYYEEEERQRGNFPDRFSGHQFPNYSSELNVNALLLGDSALYLCASSLAGQGIYEQYFGPGTRLTVT.

The chain carries TRBV2 and TRBJ1-2; D is perhaps TRBD1 (5 bases). The V gene lost 8 bases and the J gene lost 3 bases, with 13 bases spanning the gap. Germline assignment: CDR1 SNHLY and CDR2 FYNNEI. This CDR3 spans 13 amino acids. The CDR3 coding sequence is TGTGCCAGCGCTCGGGACTCAGACTATGGCTACACCTTC. Translation gives CASARDSDYGYTF.

V usage is TRBV5-5 and J usage is TRBJ1-3; D is undetermined. The CDR3 is made up of 15 amino acids. CDR1 and CDR2 from the germline V gene are SGHKS and YYEKEE (reference sequence). Trimming left V 0 bases short and J 0 bases short, with 7 bases between. CDR3 nucleotides: TGTGCCAGCAGCTTGGGGCCGAGCTCTGGAAACACCATATATTTT. Translating gives CASSLGPSSGNTIYF.

This sequence joins TRBV19 and TRBJ1-1; D remains ambiguous. The length of the CDR3 is 13 residues. The germline gives CDR1 LNHDA, CDR2 SQIVND (reference sequence). The V gene lost 5 bases and the J gene lost 5 bases, with 12 bases spanning the gap. CDR3 in amino acids: CASSLRPKTEAFF. The CDR3 coding sequence is TGTGCCAGTAGTCTCAGACCCAAAACTGAAGCTTTCTTT.

This clone is large by share. The chain has TRBV27 and TRBJ2-2; D may be TRBD2 (6 bases). The CDR3 spans 15 residues. Trimming shortened V by 2 bases and J by 7 bases, and 14 bases separated the two germline ends. Germline loops: CDR1 MNHEY, CDR2 SMNVEV (reference sequence). This CDR3 is CASSLVSRGFGELFF. For the CDR3, the DNA is TGTGCCAGCAGTTTAGTCTCGCGGGGTTTCGGGGAGCTGTTTTTT.

The chain is built from TRBV30 and TRBJ2-2; D perhaps matches TRBD2 (6 bases). The CDR3 runs to 13 residues. V shed 3 bases and J shed 11 bases, with 16 bases lying between them. CDR1 and CDR2 (germline): GTSNPN, SVGIG (reference sequence). The CDR3 coding sequence is TGTGCCTGGAGCACCCATTCCGGGACTGAGCTGTTTTTT. Translating it yields CAWSTHSGTELFF.

The rearrangement links TRBV27 to TRBJ2-7; D is possibly TRBD1 (5 bases). CDR3 length: 15 amino acids. Germline loops: CDR1 MNHEY, CDR2 SMNVEV (reference sequence). V was shortened by 1 base and J by 2 bases, with 12 bases between the two germline ends. The CDR3 is CASSLYRTQPYEQYF. The CDR3 DNA follows: TGTGCCAGCAGTTTATACAGGACCCAACCCTACGAGCAGTACTTC.

The chain has TRBV13 and TRBJ1-1; 12 bases agree with TRBD1. The CDR3 covers 18 residues. V dropped 4 bases and J dropped 6; count of bases not matched to a gene: 15. Germline V CDR1 and CDR2: PRHDT, FYEKMQ (reference sequence). CDR3 DNA: TGTGCCAGCAGCTCACTAGGGACAGGGGGCCCTGTAGCGTCTGAAGCTTTCTTT. Translation gives CASSSLGTGGPVASEAFF.

The CDR3 loop reads CASSLGPYQPQHF. CDR3 DNA: TGCGCCAGCAGCCTGGGACCTTATCAGCCCCAGCATTTT. The rearrangement links TRBV5-1 to TRBJ1-5, with a possible D match to TRBD1 (5 bases). V was clipped by 4 bases and J by 5 bases, with 10 bases between them. The V gene's germline CDR1 is SGHRS and CDR2 YFSETQ. CDR3 length: 13 residues. Full variable domain (rest looked up from reference TRBV5-1 and TRBJ1-5): KAGVTQTPRYLIKTRGQQVTLSCSPISGHRSVSWYQQTPGQGLQFLFEYFSETQRNKGNFPGRFSGRQFSNSRSEMNVSTLELGDSALYLCASSLGPYQPQHFGDGTRLSIL.

The genes are TRBV5-5 and TRBJ1-1; D gene uncertain. This CDR3 has 13 residues. Germline values: CDR1 SGHKS, CDR2 YYEKEE (reference sequence). V gave up 0 bases and J gave up 3 bases, with 6 bases separating them. The CDR3 spells CASSLGTDTEAFF. The CDR3 DNA reads TGTGCCAGCAGCTTGGGGACCGACACTGAAGCTTTCTTT.

This sequence joins TRBV7-9 and TRBJ2-1, with TRBD1 as a possible D gene (6 bases). CDR3 length equals 16 residues. The V end lost 9 bases, the J end lost 4 bases, and 22 bases lay between the germline ends. Germline lookup yields CDR1 SEHNR and CDR2 FQNEAQ (reference sequence). The CDR3 nucleotides are TGTGCCAGTTCGGGATATGGGATGACAGGTTACAATGAGCAGTTCTTC. Translated: CASSGYGMTGYNEQFF.

V and J are TRBV5-4 and TRBJ2-6; no reliable D call. The V end lost 2 bases, the J end lost 0 bases, and 9 bases lay between the germline ends. The CDR3 sequence is 16 residues long. The germline V gene has CDR1 SGHNT and CDR2 YYREEE (reference sequence). CDR3 sequence: CASSLPWGSGANVLTF. The CDR3 DNA follows: TGTGCCAGCAGCTTACCTTGGGGCTCTGGGGCCAACGTCCTGACTTTC.

The chain couples TRBV5-1 to TRBJ2-7; 7 bases align to TRBD1. This CDR3 region has 11 residues. With V trimmed by 4 bases and J by 13 bases, 8 bases remained unmatched. The germline CDR1 and CDR2 sequences are SGHRS and YFSETQ. The CDR3 spells CASSHGQELYF. Written as DNA, the CDR3 is TGCGCCAGCAGCCACGGACAGGAACTCTACTTC.

The chain joins TRBV7-2 to TRBJ1-1, with no clear D. CDR1 is SGHTA, CDR2 FQGNSA, per germline. The CDR3 has 11 amino acids. V was cut by 4 bases and J by 8 bases, with 8 bases left in between. This chain's CDR3 is CASSSYMEAFF. The DNA for the CDR3 is TGTGCCAGCAGCTCCTACATGGAAGCTTTCTTT.